The 31 T cell receptor beta chains reported below all come from one sample, sequenced in a study of read filtering for tumor transcriptome and immune sequencing. This library used approximately 0.4 ug RNA and molecular barcoded adaptors spanning alpha/delta and beta/gamma chains. TCRdb itself ran the reads through MiXCR, one entry per CDR3 protein. The table records 39,000 or so distinct CDR3 sequences, roughly 13% of them present only once. Sequencing was carried out using a population of CD138-negative cells sorted from bone marrow. The receptors were gathered from a donor aged 40 or older with multiple myeloma.

In its sample, this clonotype was seen many times. The chain joins TRBV6-1 to TRBJ2-1, with TRBD2 matching over 9 bases. The V gene's germline CDR1 is MNHNS and CDR2 SASEGT. The CDR3 contains 15 residues. V was pared by 1 base and J by 8 bases, with 6 bases of the junction left unmatched. CDR3 coding DNA: TGTGCCAGCAGTGAAGAGGCGGGAGGGCCATATGAGCAGTTCTTC. Translated, it gives CASSEEAGGPYEQFF.

This clonotype is deemed medium-sized (0.01 to 0.1%). The genes are TRBV28 and TRBJ2-1; 13 nucleotides line up with TRBD2. Unmatched junction bases numbered 17, after V lost 5 bases and J lost 7 bases. This CDR3 spans 19 amino acids. The germline gives CDR1 MDHEN, CDR2 SYDVKM. In DNA, the CDR3 is TGTGCCAGCAGTCCCTCGGACGGAAGGACTAGCGGGAGCCTAAATGAGCAGTTCTTC. This translates into CASSPSDGRTSGSLNEQFF.

Concerning this clonotype: This may stem from a read error, because a much larger clone lies one nucleotide away. J is TRBJ2-1 and V is TRBV19; possible D gene TRBD1, 6 bases. CDR1 and CDR2 (germline): LNHDA, SQIVND (reference sequence). The CDR3 consists of 15 residues. The DNA of the CDR3 is TGTGCCAGTAGCTCAACAGGGAGCTCCTACAATGAGCTGTTCTTC. Translation: CASSSTGSSYNELFF.

There are many counts of this clonotype. This chain links TRBV24-1 with TRBJ2-1, with TRBD2 identical over 16 bases. V shed 10 bases, J shed 4 bases, and the junction held 15 bases outside the gene matches. The CDR3 loop spans 19 amino acids. Germline V gives CDR1 KGHDR, CDR2 SFDVKD. As DNA, the CDR3 is TGTGCCACAAGTAAGGGACTAGCGGGAGGGCCTCCCAAGTACAATGAGCAGTTCTTC. Its translation is CATSKGLAGGPPKYNEQFF.

This clonotype was recorded many times. The V and J genes are TRBV7-9 and TRBJ2-7, with 15 bases fitting TRBD2. With V trimmed by 5 bases and J by 7 bases, 3 bases remained unmatched. Germline V gene data show CDR1 as SEHNR and CDR2 as FQNEAQ (reference sequence). The CDR3 is 14 amino acids. This chain's CDR3 is CASSVGLAGGEQYF. The DNA for the CDR3 is TGTGCCAGCAGCGTGGGACTAGCGGGAGGTGAGCAGTACTTC.

This clonotype has a count of ten or more. The J gene is TRBJ1-1, the V gene TRBV7-2; perhaps TRBD1 as D (5 bases). The CDR3 is 14 amino acids. V was pared by 5 bases and J by 0 bases, with 10 bases between. The germline CDR1 and CDR2 sequences are SGHTA and FQGNSA. The CDR3, as DNA: TGTGCCAGCAGCCGGGGACGGATGAACACTGAAGCTTTCTTT. This translates into CASSRGRMNTEAFF.

Ten or more counts support this clonotype. The CDR3: CASSSTGSSYEQYF. CDR3 nucleotide sequence: TGTGCCAGCAGCTCGACAGGGAGCTCCTACGAGCAGTACTTC. This chain links TRBV7-2 with TRBJ2-7; 7 bases map to TRBD1. Trimming took 4 bases from V and 0 from J; bases not matched to a gene: 3. The CDR3 spans 14 residues. The V gene's germline CDR1 is SGHTA and CDR2 FQGNSA.

This clonotype was detected ten times or more. V is TRBV20-1 and J is TRBJ2-1; 9 bases map to TRBD2. Germline CDR1 is DFQATT and CDR2 is SNEGSKA (reference sequence). Unmatched junction bases numbered 7, after V lost 0 bases and J lost 7 bases. The CDR3 loop spans 15 amino acids. The CDR3: CSARDRGTSPNEQFF. CDR3 nucleotide sequence: TGCAGTGCTAGAGATCGGGGGACTAGCCCAAATGAGCAGTTCTTC.

As regards this clonotype: A much larger clone lies a single base off, so this may be a read error. The V call is TRBV7-9, the J call TRBJ2-5; possibly TRBD1 for D (9 bases). The CDR3 loop spans 15 amino acids. Germline CDR1 is SEHNR and CDR2 is FQNEAQ (reference sequence). CDR3 residues: CASSFLVAGTGTQCF. CDR3 nucleotides: TGTGCCAGCAGCTTCCTGGTAGCGGGGACAGGGACCCAGTGCTTC.

Worth noting for this clonotype: Relative to the germline gene, one junction end is altered; a read error may explain this. The V call is TRBV5-1, the J call TRBJ2-1, with D perhaps assigned TRBD1 or TRBD2 (5 bases each). Germline V gene data show CDR1 as SGHRS and CDR2 as YFSETQ. The CDR3 runs to 15 residues. CDR3 in amino acids: CASSRLRGFNNERFF. CDR3 DNA sequence: TGCGCCAGCAGCCGTCTCCGGGGCTTTAACAATGAGCGGTTCTTC.

This clonotype was seen at least ten times. The chain is built from TRBV7-9 and TRBJ2-1; 7 bases match TRBD1. This CDR3 region has 17 residues. Germline trimming cut 5 bases from V and 6 bases from J; bases unmatched to any gene: 16. Germline values: CDR1 SEHNR, CDR2 FQNEAQ (reference sequence). DNA for the CDR3: TGTGCCAGCAGCCCTTCCTTCTGGGACAGCCCATTCAATGAGCAGTTCTTC. Translating it yields CASSPSFWDSPFNEQFF.

This clonotype was observed many times. DNA of the CDR3: TGCGCCAGCAGCGCGGACTCTCAGCCCTACGAGCAGTACTTC. As protein: CASSADSQPYEQYF. V and J are TRBV5-1 and TRBJ2-7; D perhaps matches TRBD2 (5 bases). This CDR3 comprises 14 residues. V lost 4 bases, J lost 2 bases, and 13 bases lay in between. Germline V gene lookup returns CDR1 SGHRS and CDR2 YFSETQ.

This clonotype was seen at least ten times. V usage is TRBV5-1 and J usage is TRBJ2-1; D is perhaps TRBD1 (7 bases). Per germline, CDR1 SGHRS and CDR2 YFSETQ. Trimming removed 2 bases at V and 1 base at J, with 13 bases between. The CDR3 loop spans 16 amino acids. The CDR3: CASSLWQGGSYNEQFF. CDR3 in DNA: TGCGCCAGCAGCTTATGGCAGGGGGGATCCTACAATGAGCAGTTCTTC.

At least ten counts were recorded for this clonotype. The chain uses TRBV6-4 and TRBJ2-1; TRBD2 is a possible D gene (6 bases). The ends were cut back, 2 bases at V and 5 bases at J, with 13 bases in the middle. The CDR3 has 15 residues. Germline V lookup: CDR1 MRHNA, CDR2 SNTAGT. CDR3 bases: TGTGCCAGCAGTGACGGAGCGGGTTTTAACAATGAGCAGTTCTTC. Residues: CASSDGAGFNNEQFF.

This clonotype was counted between two and nine times. This chain joins TRBV7-9 and TRBJ1-2; 7 bases align to TRBD1. Per germline, CDR1 SEHNR and CDR2 FQNEAQ (reference sequence). With V trimmed by 6 bases and J by 2 bases, 9 bases remained unmatched. The CDR3 has 15 residues. The CDR3 DNA sequence: TGTGCCAGCAGTTCCCCAGACAGGGCCAACTATGGCTACACCTTC. It encodes CASSSPDRANYGYTF.

This clonotype was counted at least ten times. The V and J genes are TRBV5-1 and TRBJ2-1; tentatively, D is TRBD2 (6 bases). Trimming left V 3 bases short and J 5 bases short, with 12 bases between. The germline V gene has CDR1 SGHRS and CDR2 YFSETQ. The CDR3 consists of 14 residues. The CDR3 loop reads CASSSGTEDNEQFF. CDR3 DNA: TGCGCCAGCAGCTCCGGGACTGAGGACAATGAGCAGTTCTTC. The full variable domain, with the rest looked up from reference TRBV5-1 and TRBJ2-1, is KAGVTQTPRYLIKTRGQQVTLSCSPISGHRSVSWYQQTPGQGLQFLFEYFSETQRNKGNFPGRFSGRQFSNSRSEMNVSTLELGDSALYLCASSSGTEDNEQFFGPGTRLTVL.

This clonotype has ten or more counts. This chain links TRBV29-1 with TRBJ1-5, with 8 nucleotides matching TRBD1. The CDR3 is 14 residues long. With 6 bases clipped from V and 2 bases from J, the junction kept 6 bases outside the gene matches. The germline gives CDR1 SQVTM, CDR2 ANQGSEA. CDR3 bases: TGCAGCGTGTTGGACAGGGCGGGCAATCAGCCCCAGCATTTT. Its protein product is CSVLDRAGNQPQHF.

This clonotype has ten or more counts. The V and J genes are TRBV6-5 and TRBJ2-4; TRBD1 agrees at 7 bases. V trimming: 4 bases; J trimming: 0 bases; junction bases outside the gene matches: 6. CDR3 length: 16 residues. Germline CDR1 is MNHEY and CDR2 is SVGAGI. The CDR3 nucleotides read TGTGCCAGCAGTTCCTTGGGACAGCCAGCCAAAAACATTCAGTACTTC. As protein: CASSSLGQPAKNIQYF.

This clonotype was seen many times. CDR3 in DNA: TGTGCCAGTAGTATGAGGACTAGCGGGACCCCCCATGAGCAGTTCTTC. This encodes CASSMRTSGTPHEQFF. V gene TRBV19 combines with J gene TRBJ2-1; 12 nucleotides line up with TRBD2. Germline assignment: CDR1 LNHDA and CDR2 SQIVND (reference sequence). The trim removed 3 bases at V and 8 bases at J, leaving 8 bases unmatched. The CDR3 is 16 residues long.

This clonotype has at least ten counts. The rearrangement uses TRBV20-1 and TRBJ2-7; the D gene is possibly TRBD2 (5 bases). Trimming left V 5 bases short and J 3 bases short, with 5 bases between. CDR1 and CDR2 from the germline V gene are DFQATT and SNEGSKA (reference sequence). The CDR3 has 10 residues. In DNA, the CDR3 is TGCAGTGCTGGACTCTACGAGCAGTACTTC. Translating it yields CSAGLYEQYF.

Many counts were recorded for this clonotype. The chain couples TRBV30 to TRBJ1-4, with D possibly matching TRBD1 (5 bases). The CDR3 runs 16 residues. From germline, CDR1 is GTSNPN and CDR2 SVGIG (reference sequence). V lost 5 bases, J lost 1 base, and 17 bases lay in between. CDR3 DNA sequence: TGTGCCTGGGCGAAAGGACTCGGGGGAACTAATGAAAAACTGTTTTTT. Translation gives CAWAKGLGGTNEKLFF.

A few counts support this clonotype. The V call is TRBV6-6, the J call TRBJ2-3; possibly TRBD1 for D (6 bases). V dropped 11 bases and J dropped 2 bases, with 11 bases sitting between them. The CDR3 sequence is 12 residues long. Germline values: CDR1 MNHNY, CDR2 SVGAGI (reference sequence). CDR3 residues: CACRDNTDTQYF. CDR3 nucleotides: TGTGCCTGCCGGGACAACACAGATACGCAGTATTTT.

There are many counts of this clonotype. The V and J genes are TRBV11-2 and TRBJ1-1, with TRBD1 identical over 9 bases. The V gene end was trimmed by 5 bases and the J gene end by 4 bases; junction bases not matched to a gene: 8. CDR3 length equals 15 residues. Per the germline V gene, CDR1 is SGHAT and CDR2 is FQNNGV. This CDR3 reads CASSPTGGWGTEAFF. For the CDR3, the DNA is TGTGCCAGCAGCCCTACAGGGGGCTGGGGCACTGAAGCTTTCTTT. Combining the CDR3 with reference TRBV11-2 and TRBJ1-1 gives the whole variable domain EAGVAQSPRYKIIEKRQSVAFWCNPISGHATLYWYQQILGQGPKLLIQFQNNGVVDDSQLPKDRFSAERLKGVDSTLKIQPAKLEDSAVYLCASSPTGGWGTEAFFGQGTRLTVV.

This clonotype came up many times. The CDR3 bases are TGCGCCAGCAGACCCGACAGGGGGGAGATGAACACTGAAGCTTTCTTT. Protein: CASRPDRGEMNTEAFF. This rearrangement joins TRBV4-3 to TRBJ1-1; TRBD1 matches 9 bases. The J segment lost 0 bases and the V segment lost 6 bases, leaving 8 bases of the junction unmatched. CDR3 length equals 16 residues. CDR1 is LGHNA, CDR2 YSLEER, per germline.

This clonotype appeared many times. The V gene is TRBV6-5, the J gene TRBJ2-2, with D perhaps given as TRBD1 or TRBD2 (5 bases each). This CDR3 region has 17 residues. V lost 1 base to trimming and J lost 0 bases, with 12 bases between them. Germline V gene data show CDR1 as MNHEY and CDR2 as SVGAGI. CDR3 amino acids: CASSYFGAGSNTGELFF. CDR3 nucleotides: TGTGCCAGCAGTTACTTCGGGGCCGGGTCGAACACCGGGGAGCTGTTTTTT.

In regard to this clonotype: This may come from a read error, since a much larger clone is one base off. As DNA, the CDR3 is TGCGCCGGCAGCTTAAGACAGGGAGCGGAGGAGACCCAGTACTTC. Its protein is CAGSLRQGAEETQYF. The rearrangement joins TRBV5-1 to TRBJ2-5; 7 bases map to TRBD1. The CDR3 sequence is 15 residues long. The germline gives CDR1 SGHRS, CDR2 YFSETQ.

In its sample, this clonotype was seen many times. The chain links TRBV20-1 to TRBJ1-1; 8 positions agree with TRBD1. The germline V gene has CDR1 DFQATT and CDR2 SNEGSKA (reference sequence). V shed 6 bases, J shed 1 base, and the junction held 7 bases outside the gene matches. The CDR3 is made up of 14 amino acids. The CDR3 loop reads CSARSGTGNTEAFF. The CDR3 bases are TGCAGTGCACGGTCCGGGACAGGGAACACTGAAGCTTTCTTT.

This clonotype was seen many times. The rearrangement joins TRBV5-1 to TRBJ1-1; 9 nucleotides line up with TRBD1. Germline CDR1 reads SGHRS; CDR2 reads YFSETQ. This CDR3 is 15 amino acids long. V lost 3 bases to trimming and J lost 4 bases; unmatched junction nucleotides: 7. For the CDR3, the DNA is TGCGCCAGCAGCTGGGGGACAGGGTTGCGCACTGAAGCTTTCTTT. Its translation is CASSWGTGLRTEAFF.

In this sample, this clonotype turned up many times. This chain joins TRBV12-3 or TRBV12-4 and TRBJ2-5; 7 bases fit TRBD1. V shed 5 bases and J 2 bases; nucleotides not matched to a gene: 11. The CDR3 loop spans 16 amino acids. The CDR3 DNA is TGTGCCAGCAGTAACCTGGACAGGCGTCTTCAAGAGACCCAGTACTTC. Residues: CASSNLDRRLQETQYF.

This clonotype was seen repeatedly, ten times or more. V is TRBV6-5 and J is TRBJ2-5, with D perhaps matching TRBD1 (6 bases). Germline V CDR1 and CDR2: MNHEY, SVGAGI. This CDR3 has 13 amino acids. The ends were cut back, 7 bases at V and 2 bases at J, with 11 bases in the middle. CDR3 nucleotide sequence: TGTGCCAGCATGGGGGCGGAACAAGAGACCCAGTACTTC. Translation: CASMGAEQETQYF.

This clonotype was counted at least ten times. This chain uses TRBV20-1 with TRBJ1-1; possible D gene TRBD1, 5 bases. The germline gives CDR1 DFQATT, CDR2 SNEGSKA (reference sequence). V shed 0 bases and J shed 11 bases, with 13 bases lying between them. This CDR3 region has 12 residues. The CDR3 region is CSARDRQGLAFF. The DNA for the CDR3 is TGCAGTGCTAGAGATAGGCAGGGTTTGGCTTTCTTT.